This T cell receptor (beta chain) was recorded in a study of control samples from healthy donors and cancer patients (dated by TCRdb to about 2020). Turning to this clone: Its antigen is still unknown. The record has no base qualities; no much larger clone is one base away.

From a lookup of the germline V gene (reference sequence), CDR1 and CDR2 are GTSNPN and SVGIG. V is cut by 4 bases and J by 6 bases, and the space between the germline ends is 12 bases. The CDR3 runs 12 amino acids, cysteine and phenylalanine included. The entry retains the CDR3 DNA only, 36 bases that are in frame from base 1. Library construction relied on the immunoSEQ multiplex PCR assay. TCRdb carries this immuneACCESS record with in-frame sequences only. Its versions omit some clonotypes, under half of them owing to an unresolved V gene in the studies checked, with the rest unexplained. The sample contains some 140,000 clones, roughly 89% of them found a single time. Approximately 10% of the sample comes from the top ten.

This clonotype was sampled from a man younger than 45 in good health. This chain joins TRBV30 to TRBJ1-2; the D segment cannot be called with confidence. Sequencing used blood. CDR3 loop: CAWTETGDGYTF. Read as DNA, the sequence is TGTGCCTGGACAGAAACCGGGGATGGCTACACCTTC.